This TCR beta chain stems from a study of shared clonotypes between healthy human individuals. Study-level points and caveats: Since donors were few, the genetic and exposure-history diversity represented was limited. Generally, naive subsets (rather than memory subsets) showed larger estimated richness.

Deep level was the assay's run setting. Several immunoSEQ plates received, in even portions, the genomic DNA of each subset. Assay: immunoSEQ multiplex PCR; the TCRdb copy retains only in-frame clones and omits some. Here the sample spans roughly 2,000,000 clones, about 95% being singletons. CD8 cells regarded as naive lacked CD45RO, were positively chosen for CCR7, and omitted terminally differentiated effector memory CD45RA+ cells. In this sample, this clone turned up once. As yet, its antigen is unknown. The CDR3 has 17 residues. Germline trimming cut 5 bases from V and 3 bases from J; bases unmatched to any gene: 9. The germline gives CDR1 SGHTA, CDR2 FQGNSA.

The chain uses TRBV7-2 and TRBJ2-6, with TRBD1 identical over 8 bases. Source material: naive CD8+ T cells sorted from blood. The sequence was obtained from a man aged 18 to 35 in good health. The CDR3 region has the DNA TGTGCCAGCAGCCTAAATGCAGGGGGCTATGGGGCCAACGTCCTGACTTTC. Translation gives CASSLNAGGYGANVLTF. The entire variable domain, with the rest obtained from reference TRBV7-2 and TRBJ2-6, is as follows: GAGVSQSPSNKVTEKGKDVELRCDPISGHTALYWYRQSLGQGLEFLIYFQGNSAPDKSGLPSDRFSAERTGGSVSTLTIQRTQQEDSAVYLCASSLNAGGYGANVLTFGAGSRLTVL.